Following are 23 T cell receptor beta chains from one sample sequenced in a study of blood T cell repertoires in COVID-19. Clones were sequenced by immunoSEQ multiplex PCR, and TCRdb holds only the in-frame ones, with some missing. Among 410,000 or so clones listed, more than 80% were seen once. The sequenced material came from peripheral blood. Receptor source: a woman in her twenties or thirties with active or convalescent COVID-19.

The chain uses TRBV5-1 and TRBJ1-1; the D gene is possibly TRBD1 (5 bases). Germline-derived CDR1 and CDR2 are SGHRS and YFSETQ. The V end lost 2 bases, the J end lost 3 bases, and 11 bases lay between the germline ends. This CDR3 spans 14 amino acids. The CDR3 bases are TGCGCCAGCAGCTTAGGAGGGGTCGACACTGAAGCTTTCTTT. Amino acid sequence: CASSLGGVDTEAFF.

This clone has at least ten counts. The rearrangement links TRBV5-4 to TRBJ2-7, with D possibly TRBD1 on 6 matching bases. The CDR3 has 14 amino acids. Germline CDR1 SGHNT, CDR2 YYREEE (reference sequence). V lost 3 bases and J lost 2, with 12 bases in between. The chain's CDR3 is CASSSRDTTYEQYF. CDR3 DNA sequence: TGTGCCAGCAGCTCGAGGGACACCACCTACGAGCAGTACTTC. The full variable domain, in which reference TRBV5-4 and TRBJ2-7 provide the parts outside the CDR3, is ETGVTQSPTHLIKTRGQQVTLRCSSQSGHNTVSWYQQALGQGPQFIFQYYREEENGRGNFPPRFSGLQFPNYSSELNVNALELDDSALYLCASSSRDTTYEQYFGPGTRLTVT.

This chain links TRBV19 with TRBJ1-1, with D unclear. Trimming left V 3 bases short and J 1 base short, with 9 bases between. The germline V gene encodes CDR1 LNHDA and CDR2 SQIVND (reference sequence). The CDR3 totals 14 residues. CDR3 sequence: CASSIEEANTEAFF. CDR3 DNA: TGTGCCAGTAGTATTGAGGAGGCGAACACTGAAGCTTTCTTT.

The chain is built from TRBV5-1 and TRBJ2-7; TRBD1 is a possible D gene (5 bases). The CDR3 sequence is 13 residues long. Trimming took 0 bases from V and 6 from J, leaving 10 bases between them. Germline CDR1 is SGHRS and CDR2 is YFSETQ. The CDR3 is CASSLGLRVEQYF. The CDR3 DNA sequence: TGCGCCAGCAGCTTGGGTCTCAGGGTCGAGCAGTACTTC.

A single count supports this clone. The chain links TRBV18 to TRBJ1-1, with TRBD1 as a possible D gene (6 bases). This CDR3 is 15 amino acids long. Trimming took 4 bases from V and 1 from J, leaving 13 bases between them. CDR1 is KGHSH, CDR2 LQKENI, per germline. The CDR3 nucleotides are TGTGCCAGCTCACTAGCAGGGGTTACGAACACTGAAGCTTTCTTT. Protein: CASSLAGVTNTEAFF.

CDR3 residues: CASSLAYRTKYQETQYF. The CDR3, as DNA: TGTGCCAGCAGCTTGGCCTACCGGACTAAGTACCAAGAGACCCAGTACTTC. V is TRBV5-6 and J is TRBJ2-5, with D perhaps matching TRBD2 (6 bases). This CDR3 contains 17 residues. V gave up 0 bases and J gave up 0 bases, with 15 bases separating them. CDR1 and CDR2 from the germline V gene are SGHDT and YYEEEE.

The chain carries TRBV18 and TRBJ2-1; 7 bases map to TRBD1. This CDR3 is built from 15 residues. Germline assignment: CDR1 KGHSH and CDR2 LQKENI. V shed 5 bases, J shed 4 bases, and the junction held 8 bases outside the gene matches. The CDR3 region is CASSSGQSSYNEQFF. CDR3 sequence (DNA): TGTGCCAGCTCATCGGGACAGTCCTCTTACAATGAGCAGTTCTTC. Based on the CDR3 plus reference TRBV18 and TRBJ2-1, the full variable domain is NAGVMQNPRHLVRRRGQEARLRCSPMKGHSHVYWYRQLPEEGLKFMVYLQKENIIDESGMPKERFSAEFPKEGPSILRIQQVVRGDSAAYFCASSSGQSSYNEQFFGPGTRLTVL.

The chain recombines TRBV19 with TRBJ1-1, with D uncertain. Germline lookup yields CDR1 LNHDA and CDR2 SQIVND (reference sequence). Trimming took off 8 bases at V and 1 base at J, with 5 bases between the two ends. The CDR3 covers 11 residues. The CDR3 loop reads CASSGNTEAFF. In nucleotides, the CDR3 is TGTGCCAGTTCGGGGAACACTGAAGCTTTCTTT.

The CDR3 sequence is CASSLEQRGSYEQYF. The CDR3 region has the DNA TGTGCCAGCAGCTTAGAACAACGAGGGTCCTACGAGCAGTACTTC. V is TRBV7-9 and J is TRBJ2-7; maybe TRBD2 (5 bases). CDR3 size: 15 residues. V was trimmed by 1 base and J by 1 base, leaving 11 bases between them. Germline V gene sequence: CDR1 SEHNR, CDR2 FQNEAQ (reference sequence).

This clone occurred a few times. The CDR3 protein is CASSQDSGSLETQYF. The CDR3 DNA sequence: TGTGCCAGCAGCCAAGATAGCGGGAGCTTGGAGACCCAGTACTTC. The chain is built from TRBV3-1 (or the pseudogene TRBV3-2) and TRBJ2-5; 9 nucleotides align to TRBD2. CDR1 is LGHDT, CDR2 YNNKEL, per germline (reference sequence). V lost 0 bases to trimming and J lost 5 bases; unmatched junction nucleotides: 4. This CDR3 has 15 residues.

The chain has TRBV6-5 and TRBJ2-7; 8 nucleotides agree with TRBD2. The CDR3 extends over 15 amino acids. Germline assignment: CDR1 MNHEY and CDR2 SVGAGI. After removal of 2 bases from V and 2 bases from J, the junction contained 5 bases not matched to a gene. The CDR3 is CASSYVLAGAYEQYF. The CDR3 DNA sequence: TGTGCCAGCAGTTACGTCCTAGCGGGTGCCTACGAGCAGTACTTC.

The chain couples TRBV5-1 to TRBJ2-5, with 9 bases lining up with TRBD2. Germline-derived CDR1 and CDR2 are SGHRS and YFSETQ. The J segment lost 2 bases and the V segment lost 2 bases, leaving 4 bases of the junction unmatched. The CDR3 is 15 residues long. The CDR3 coding sequence is TGCGCCAGCAGCTTCCCTAGCGGGGCTCAAGAGACCCAGTACTTC. It codes for CASSFPSGAQETQYF.

The V and J genes are TRBV25-1 and TRBJ2-1, with 10 bases identical to TRBD2. From germline, CDR1 is MGHDK and CDR2 SYGVNS. The CDR3 is 15 residues long. V lost 7 bases and J lost 5; bases outside the gene matches: 8. The DNA for the CDR3 is TGTGCCAGCAAACCGGGACTAGCGACCGACAATGAGCAGTTCTTC. Encoded protein: CASKPGLATDNEQFF.

The genes are TRBV2 and TRBJ2-7; D may be TRBD2 (6 bases). CDR1 is SNHLY, CDR2 FYNNEI, per germline. V lost 2 bases and J 5 bases, leaving 10 bases between the germline ends. This CDR3 contains 13 residues. The CDR3 is CASSEIGGNEQYF. As DNA, the CDR3 is TGTGCCAGCAGTGAAATCGGAGGGAACGAGCAGTACTTC.

In DNA form, the CDR3 reads TGTGCCAGCAGCTTGGATGTTAGCGGGAGTTGGACAGATACGCAGTATTTT. As protein: CASSLDVSGSWTDTQYF. The J gene is TRBJ2-3, the V gene TRBV5-6, with 9 bases lining up with TRBD2. Germline-derived CDR1 and CDR2 are SGHDT and YYEEEE. The CDR3 is 17 amino acids. V gave up 0 bases and J gave up 3 bases; unmatched junction bases: 8.

This chain links TRBV15 with TRBJ1-5; no firm D call. The CDR3 sequence is 13 residues long. Trimming cost V 0 bases and J 6 bases, with 6 bases left between them. Germline CDR1 LNHNV, CDR2 YYDKDF (reference sequence). CDR3 DNA sequence: TGTGCCACCAGCAGAGATTACGGTCAGCCCCAGCATTTT. Residues: CATSRDYGQPQHF. Full variable domain (outside the CDR3, taken from reference TRBV15 and TRBJ1-5): DAMVIQNPRYQVTQFGKPVTLSCSQTLNHNVMYWYQQKSSQAPKLLFHYYDKDFNNEADTPDNFQSRRPNTSFCFLDIRSPGLGDTAMYLCATSRDYGQPQHFGDGTRLSIL.

This clone occurred once. The CDR3 region is CASSPTGDRGDEQYF. The CDR3 DNA sequence: TGTGCCAGCAGCCCGACCGGGGACAGGGGTGACGAGCAGTACTTC. The genes are TRBV7-8 and TRBJ2-7, with 10 bases matching TRBD1. This CDR3 has 15 amino acids. The trim removed 5 bases at V and 5 bases at J, leaving 9 bases unmatched. CDR1 and CDR2 from the germline V gene are SGHVS and FQNEAQ.

The rearrangement joins TRBV15 to TRBJ2-5; 9 bases line up with TRBD1. Losses at the gene ends were 4 bases for V and 4 bases for J; bases not matched to a gene: 13. This CDR3 is 17 amino acids long. Germline CDR1 LNHNV, CDR2 YYDKDF (reference sequence). DNA of the CDR3: TGTGCCACCAGCACCACCAAGGGACAGGGTTTCTTAGAGACCCAGTACTTC. Protein: CATSTTKGQGFLETQYF.

The chain employs TRBV7-2 and TRBJ1-1, with D hard to call. There are 15 residues in the CDR3. Germline CDR1 reads SGHTA; CDR2 reads FQGNSA. V was pared by 1 base and J by 1 base, with 10 bases between. CDR3 DNA sequence: TGTGCCAGCAGCTTAGAGGACGGGAGGAACACTGAAGCTTTCTTT. It specifies CASSLEDGRNTEAFF.

As regards this clone: At one of its ends the junction is not consistent with the germline gene, which may arise from a read error. V is TRBV6-5 and J is TRBJ1-1; D gene unclear. This CDR3 comprises 15 residues. Germline V gene data show CDR1 as MNHEY and CDR2 as SVGAGI. CDR3 nucleotides: TGTGCCAGCAGTTACGACACCAACCTGAACAGTGAAGCTTTCTTT. Its translation is CASSYDTNLNSEAFF.

The rearrangement links TRBV5-1 to TRBJ1-2; tentative D call: TRBD1 (6 bases). CDR1 is SGHRS and CDR2 is YFSETQ in the germline V gene. Trimming left V 0 bases short and J 5 bases short, with 11 bases between. The CDR3 is 14 amino acids. The CDR3 DNA is TGCGCCAGCAGCTTGGCAGCAGGGGTGTATGGCTACACCTTC. Translated, it gives CASSLAAGVYGYTF.

This chain links TRBV7-2 with TRBJ1-2, with D possibly being TRBD1 (5 bases). Germline V gene sequence: CDR1 SGHTA, CDR2 FQGNSA. The CDR3 sequence is 13 residues long. V was shortened by 5 bases and J by 6 bases, with 13 bases between the two germline ends. CDR3 bases: TGTGCCAGCAGCCGAATGGGAGGGGATGGCTACACCTTC. As protein: CASSRMGGDGYTF.

The chain uses TRBV5-1 and TRBJ1-1; D is possibly TRBD1 (5 bases). The V gene lost 1 base and the J gene lost 4 bases, with 14 bases spanning the gap. Germline-derived CDR1 and CDR2 are SGHRS and YFSETQ. This CDR3 spans 15 amino acids. CDR3 region: CASSLRAGLVTEAFF. CDR3 coding DNA: TGCGCCAGCAGCTTGAGGGCAGGGCTGGTCACTGAAGCTTTCTTT.